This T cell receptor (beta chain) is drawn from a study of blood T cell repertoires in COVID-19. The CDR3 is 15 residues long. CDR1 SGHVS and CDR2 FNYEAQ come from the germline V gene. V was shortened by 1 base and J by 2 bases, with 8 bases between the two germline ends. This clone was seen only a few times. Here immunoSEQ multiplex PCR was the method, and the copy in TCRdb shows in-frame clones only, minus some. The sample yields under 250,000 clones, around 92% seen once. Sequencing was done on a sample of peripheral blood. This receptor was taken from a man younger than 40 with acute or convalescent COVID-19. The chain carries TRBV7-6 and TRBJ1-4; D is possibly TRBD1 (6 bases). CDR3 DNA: TGTGCCAGCAGCTTAGGGCAGGGGACTAATGAAAAACTGTTTTTT. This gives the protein CASSLGQGTNEKLFF.